Presented here are 11 T cell receptor beta chains from one specimen sequenced in a study of T cell responses to AZD1222 COVID-19 vaccine. The assay was immunoSEQ multiplex PCR, and TCRdb's table has in-frame clones only and misses some. The sample lists around 96,000 clones, roughly 84% seen once, with roughly 2.8% in the top ten. Here the sequenced sample was peripheral blood, taken on day 0 of AZD1222 vaccination. The source of these receptors is an adult in good health.

This clone was found a few times. The genes are TRBV4-1 and TRBJ1-5; D might be TRBD1 (5 bases). The CDR3 length is 15 residues. In germline, CDR1 is MGHRA, CDR2 YSYEKL. The V end was cut by 1 base, the J end by 5 bases, with 12 bases between. This chain's CDR3 is CASSQAAGPYQPQHF. CDR3 DNA sequence: TGCGCCAGCAGCCAAGCTGCAGGGCCGTATCAGCCCCAGCATTTT.

Here the CDR3 reads CASSFLGGGVDTGELFF. The CDR3 region has the DNA TGTGCCAGCAGTTTCCTGGGTGGCGGGGTAGACACCGGGGAGCTGTTTTTT. The chain is built from TRBV6-2 or TRBV6-3 and TRBJ2-2; a weak D match, TRBD2 (6 bases). There are 17 residues in the CDR3. The germline V gene has CDR1 MNHEY and CDR2 SVGEGT. Trimming took 4 bases from V and 3 from J, leaving 18 bases between them.

This clone was detected once. The chain has TRBV19 and TRBJ1-5; D gene ambiguous. CDR3 size: 13 residues. Trimming left V 6 bases short and J 8 bases short, with 14 bases between. Germline V gene data show CDR1 as LNHDA and CDR2 as SQIVND (reference sequence). Here the CDR3 DNA reads TGTGCCAGTAGCTCGGTCTCGAGGGAGCCCCAGCATTTT. Its protein is CASSSVSREPQHF. Based on the CDR3 plus reference TRBV19 and TRBJ1-5, the full variable domain is DGGITQSPKYLFRKEGQNVTLSCEQNLNHDAMYWYRQDPGQGLRLIYYSQIVNDFQKGDIAEGYSVSREKKESFPLTVTSAQKNPTAFYLCASSSVSREPQHFGDGTRLSIL.

This chain connects TRBV6-5 to TRBJ2-1; TRBD1 agrees at 9 bases. Germline V CDR1 and CDR2: MNHEY, SVGAGI. The J segment lost 5 bases and the V segment lost 6 bases, leaving 8 bases of the junction unmatched. The CDR3 length is 15 residues. CDR3 bases: TGTGCCAGCAGACAGGACAGGGGCGTCCACAATGAGCAGTTCTTC. Its translation: CASRQDRGVHNEQFF.

This clone was observed a few times. This rearrangement joins TRBV7-2 to TRBJ1-3; D not resolved. The germline V gene has CDR1 SGHTA and CDR2 FQGNSA. The length of the CDR3 is 16 residues. V gave up 5 bases and J gave up 4 bases, with 18 bases separating them. In nucleotides, the CDR3 is TGTGCCAGCAGCGTACCCGGGTCGACGGGAGGAAACACCATATATTTT. Translating gives CASSVPGSTGGNTIYF.

This clone has only one observation. The V and J genes are TRBV29-1 and TRBJ1-1, with D unresolved. Trimming stripped 3 bases from V and 3 bases from J, with 11 bases between. Germline values: CDR1 SQVTM, CDR2 ANQGSEA. The CDR3 is 13 amino acids. For the CDR3, the DNA is TGCAGCGTTGATCACGGAGGTCACACTGAAGCTTTCTTT. This sequence encodes CSVDHGGHTEAFF.

CDR3 bases: TGTGCCACCAGCCAACGGATCTCGGCCGCAGGAGATACGCAGTATTTT. It encodes CATSQRISAAGDTQYF. This sequence joins TRBV15 and TRBJ2-3, with D hard to call. The CDR3 length is 16 residues. The germline gives CDR1 LNHNV, CDR2 YYDKDF (reference sequence). The V end was cut by 5 bases, the J end by 5 bases, with 20 bases between.

The genes are TRBV19 and TRBJ2-6, with 7 bases fitting TRBD2. The CDR3 extends over 14 amino acids. The ends lost 7 bases at V and 4 bases at J; junction bases unmatched: 4. Germline CDR1 is LNHDA and CDR2 is SQIVND (reference sequence). The CDR3 protein is CASKRESGANVLTF. The CDR3 nucleotides read TGTGCCAGTAAGCGGGAATCCGGGGCCAACGTCCTGACTTTC.

The chain is built from TRBV15 and TRBJ2-7; TRBD1 might be the D (7 bases). Germline assignment: CDR1 LNHNV and CDR2 YYDKDF (reference sequence). This CDR3 region has 14 residues. Between the trimmed V and J ends, which lost 3 bases and 6 bases, there was a span of 15 bases. The DNA for the CDR3 is TGTGCCACCAGCAGTGCGGGACAGCTCTTCGAGCAGTACTTC. Translation: CATSSAGQLFEQYF.

The DNA of the CDR3 is TGTGCCTGGAGTCGGGGCGGAGATACGCAGTATTTT. It is translated as CAWSRGGDTQYF. The chain employs TRBV30 and TRBJ2-3; D may be TRBD1 or TRBD2 (5 bases each). CDR3 length: 12 residues. The ends were cut back, 2 bases at V and 5 bases at J, with 8 bases in the middle. Germline V gene sequence: CDR1 GTSNPN, CDR2 SVGIG (reference sequence).

As regards this clone: Other DNA sequences from this sample encode an identical CDR3 as well. This chain joins TRBV18 and TRBJ1-6; D gene ambiguous. The CDR3 has 14 residues. Germline V lookup: CDR1 KGHSH, CDR2 LQKENI. V was shortened by 1 base and J by 6 bases, with 7 bases between the two germline ends. The CDR3 nucleotides read TGTGCCAGCTCACCACGGGAGGTTAATTCACCCCTCCACTTT. It is translated as CASSPREVNSPLHF.